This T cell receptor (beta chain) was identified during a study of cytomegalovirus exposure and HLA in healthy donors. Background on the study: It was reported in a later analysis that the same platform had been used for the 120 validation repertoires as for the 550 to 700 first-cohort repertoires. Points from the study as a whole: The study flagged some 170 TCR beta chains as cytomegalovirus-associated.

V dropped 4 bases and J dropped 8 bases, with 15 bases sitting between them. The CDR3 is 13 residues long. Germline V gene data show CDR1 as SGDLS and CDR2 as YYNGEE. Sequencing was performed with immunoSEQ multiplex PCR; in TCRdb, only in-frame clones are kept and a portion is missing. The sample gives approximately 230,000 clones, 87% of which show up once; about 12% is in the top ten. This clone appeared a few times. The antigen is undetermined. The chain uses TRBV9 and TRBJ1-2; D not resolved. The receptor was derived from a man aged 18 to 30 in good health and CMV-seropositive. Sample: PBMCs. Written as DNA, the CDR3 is TGTGCCAGCAGCTTTACGGTACTATCGGGCTACACCTTC. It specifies CASSFTVLSGYTF.